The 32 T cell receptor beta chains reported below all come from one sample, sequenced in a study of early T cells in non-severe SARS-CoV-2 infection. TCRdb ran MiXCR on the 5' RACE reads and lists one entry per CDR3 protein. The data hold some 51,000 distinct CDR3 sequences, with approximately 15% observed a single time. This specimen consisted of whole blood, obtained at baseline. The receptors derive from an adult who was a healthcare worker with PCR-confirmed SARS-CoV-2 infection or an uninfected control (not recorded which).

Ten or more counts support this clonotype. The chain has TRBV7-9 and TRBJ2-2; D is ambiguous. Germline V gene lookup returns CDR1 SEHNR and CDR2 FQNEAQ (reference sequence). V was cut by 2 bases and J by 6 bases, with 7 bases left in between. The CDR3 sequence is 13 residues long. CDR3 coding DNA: TGTGCCAGCAGCTTACCCATTTCCGGGGAGCTGTTTTTT. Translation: CASSLPISGELFF.

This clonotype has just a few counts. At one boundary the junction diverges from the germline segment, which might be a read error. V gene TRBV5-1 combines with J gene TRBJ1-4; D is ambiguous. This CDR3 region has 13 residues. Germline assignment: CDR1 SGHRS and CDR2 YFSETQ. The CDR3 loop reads CASSLSYSVSKVF. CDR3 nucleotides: TGCGCCAGCAGCTTGTCCTACTCGGTGTCAAAAGTTTTT.

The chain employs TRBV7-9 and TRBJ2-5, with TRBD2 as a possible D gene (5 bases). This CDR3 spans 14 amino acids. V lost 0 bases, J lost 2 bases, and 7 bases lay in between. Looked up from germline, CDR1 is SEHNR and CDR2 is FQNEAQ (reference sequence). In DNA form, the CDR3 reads TGTGCCAGCAGCTTAGCTTCGGGACAAGAGACCCAGTACTTC. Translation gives CASSLASGQETQYF.

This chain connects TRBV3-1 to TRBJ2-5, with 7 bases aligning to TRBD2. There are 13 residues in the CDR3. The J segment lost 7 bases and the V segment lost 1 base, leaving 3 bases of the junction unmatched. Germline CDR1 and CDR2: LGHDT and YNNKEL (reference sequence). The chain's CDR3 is CASSQGGRATQYF. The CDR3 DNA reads TGTGCCAGCAGCCAAGGCGGGAGAGCGACCCAGTACTTC.

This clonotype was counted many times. CDR3 region: CATAWGLGEDTQYF. Here the CDR3 DNA reads TGTGCCACCGCGTGGGGACTAGGTGAGGATACGCAGTATTTT. The chain couples TRBV25-1 to TRBJ2-3; TRBD2 aligns across 8 bases. Trimming at V came to 10 bases and at J to 6 bases, leaving 12 bases not matched to a gene. The length of the CDR3 is 14 residues. The V gene's germline CDR1 is MGHDK and CDR2 SYGVNS.

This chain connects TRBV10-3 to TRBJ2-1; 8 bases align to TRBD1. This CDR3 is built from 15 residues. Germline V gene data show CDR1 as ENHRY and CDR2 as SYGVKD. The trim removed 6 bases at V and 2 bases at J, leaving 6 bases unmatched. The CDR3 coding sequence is TGTGCCATCAGCTCGGACAGGGACACCTACAATGAGCAGTTCTTC. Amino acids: CAISSDRDTYNEQFF.

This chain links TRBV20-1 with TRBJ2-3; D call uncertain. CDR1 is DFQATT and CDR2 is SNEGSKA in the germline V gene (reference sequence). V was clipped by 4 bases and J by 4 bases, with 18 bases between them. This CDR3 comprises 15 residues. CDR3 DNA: TGCAGTGCTAACAGTAGGATCGGTAGCCCAGATACGCAGTATTTT. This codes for CSANSRIGSPDTQYF.

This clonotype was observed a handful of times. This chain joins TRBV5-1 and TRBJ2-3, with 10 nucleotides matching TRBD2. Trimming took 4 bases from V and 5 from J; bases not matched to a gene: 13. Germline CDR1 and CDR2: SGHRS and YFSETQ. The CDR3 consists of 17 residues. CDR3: CASSEASSGGGQDTQYF. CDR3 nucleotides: TGCGCCAGCAGCGAGGCCTCGAGCGGGGGGGGGCAAGATACGCAGTATTTT.

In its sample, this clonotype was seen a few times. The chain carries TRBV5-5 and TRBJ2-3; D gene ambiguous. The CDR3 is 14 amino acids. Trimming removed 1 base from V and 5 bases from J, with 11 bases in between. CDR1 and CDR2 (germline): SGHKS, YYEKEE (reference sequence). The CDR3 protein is CASSLRDRRDTQYF. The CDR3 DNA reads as TGTGCCAGCAGCTTGAGGGATCGCAGAGATACGCAGTATTTT. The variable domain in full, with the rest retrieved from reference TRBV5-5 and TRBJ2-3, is DAGVTQSPTHLIKTRGQQVTLRCSPISGHKSVSWYQQVLGQGPQFIFQYYEKEERGRGNFPDRFSARQFPNYSSELNVNALLLGDSALYLCASSLRDRRDTQYFGPGTRLTVL.

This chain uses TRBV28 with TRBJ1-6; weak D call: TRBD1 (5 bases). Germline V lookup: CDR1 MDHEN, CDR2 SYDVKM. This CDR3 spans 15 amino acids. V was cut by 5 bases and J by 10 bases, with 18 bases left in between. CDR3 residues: CASSEDIADGSPLHF. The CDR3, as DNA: TGTGCCAGCAGTGAGGACATTGCAGATGGGTCACCCCTCCACTTT.

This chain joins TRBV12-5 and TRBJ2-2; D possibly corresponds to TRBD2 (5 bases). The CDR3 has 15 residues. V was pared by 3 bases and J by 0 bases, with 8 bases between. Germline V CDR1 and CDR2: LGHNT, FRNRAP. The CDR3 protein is CASGFWTSNTGELFF. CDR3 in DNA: TGTGCTAGTGGTTTTTGGACTTCGAACACCGGGGAGCTGTTTTTT.

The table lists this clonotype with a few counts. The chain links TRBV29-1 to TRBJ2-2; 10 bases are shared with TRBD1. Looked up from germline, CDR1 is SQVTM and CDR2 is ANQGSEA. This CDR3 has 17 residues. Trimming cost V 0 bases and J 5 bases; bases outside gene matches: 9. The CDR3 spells CSVEDPRQGAGTGELFF. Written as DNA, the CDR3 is TGCAGCGTTGAAGATCCAAGACAGGGGGCGGGAACCGGGGAGCTGTTTTTT.

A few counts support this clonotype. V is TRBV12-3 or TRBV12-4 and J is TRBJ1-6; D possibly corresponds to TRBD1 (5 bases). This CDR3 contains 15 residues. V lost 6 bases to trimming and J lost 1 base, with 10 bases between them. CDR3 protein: CASRVDSSYNSPLHF. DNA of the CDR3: TGTGCCAGCAGGGTCGACAGTTCCTATAATTCACCCCTCCACTTT.

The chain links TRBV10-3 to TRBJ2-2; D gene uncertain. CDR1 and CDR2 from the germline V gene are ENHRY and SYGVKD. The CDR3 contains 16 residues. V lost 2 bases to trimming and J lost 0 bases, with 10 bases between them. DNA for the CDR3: TGTGCCATCAGTGAGCGTGCGGCCACGAACACCGGGGAGCTGTTTTTT. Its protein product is CAISERAATNTGELFF.

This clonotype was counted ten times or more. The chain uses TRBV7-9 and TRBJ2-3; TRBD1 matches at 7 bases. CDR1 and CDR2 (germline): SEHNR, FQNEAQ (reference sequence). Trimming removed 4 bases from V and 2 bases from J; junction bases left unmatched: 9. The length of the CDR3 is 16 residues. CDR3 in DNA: TGTGCCAGCAGCTACCCTTTAGGGGGCGCCACAGATACGCAGTATTTT. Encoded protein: CASSYPLGGATDTQYF. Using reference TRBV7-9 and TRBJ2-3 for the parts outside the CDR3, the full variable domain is DTGVSQNPRHKITKRGQNVTFRCDPISEHNRLYWYRQTLGQGPEFLTYFQNEAQLEKSRLLSDRFSAERPKGSFSTLEIQRTEQGDSAMYLCASSYPLGGATDTQYFGPGTRLTVL.

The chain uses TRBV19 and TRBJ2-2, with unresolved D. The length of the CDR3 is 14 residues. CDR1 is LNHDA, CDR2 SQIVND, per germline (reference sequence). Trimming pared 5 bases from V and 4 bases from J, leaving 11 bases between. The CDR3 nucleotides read TGTGCCAGTAGTGTAATTCATTCCACCGGGGAGCTGTTTTTT. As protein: CASSVIHSTGELFF.

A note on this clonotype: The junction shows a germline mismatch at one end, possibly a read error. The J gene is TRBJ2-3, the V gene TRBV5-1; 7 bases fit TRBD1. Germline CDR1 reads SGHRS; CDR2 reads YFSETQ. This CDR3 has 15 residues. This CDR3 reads CASSSRDSSTDAQYF. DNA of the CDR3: TGCGCCAGCAGCTCCCGGGACAGCAGCACAGATGCGCAGTATTTT.

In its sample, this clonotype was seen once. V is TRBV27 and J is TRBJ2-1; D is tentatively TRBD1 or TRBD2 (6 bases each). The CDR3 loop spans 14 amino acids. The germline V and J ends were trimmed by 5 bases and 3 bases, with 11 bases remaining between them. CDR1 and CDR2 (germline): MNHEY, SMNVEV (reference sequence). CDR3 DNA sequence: TGTGCCAGCAGTCTAGGGGGGTTCTACAATGAGCAGTTCTTC. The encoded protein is CASSLGGFYNEQFF.

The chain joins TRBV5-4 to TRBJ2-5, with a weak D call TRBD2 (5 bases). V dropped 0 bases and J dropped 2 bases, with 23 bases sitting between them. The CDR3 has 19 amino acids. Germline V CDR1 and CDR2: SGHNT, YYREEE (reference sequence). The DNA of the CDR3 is TGTGCCAGCAGCTTGGCCCCGCGTAGAGTTGGACTGAAGCAAGAGACCCAGTACTTC. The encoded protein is CASSLAPRRVGLKQETQYF.

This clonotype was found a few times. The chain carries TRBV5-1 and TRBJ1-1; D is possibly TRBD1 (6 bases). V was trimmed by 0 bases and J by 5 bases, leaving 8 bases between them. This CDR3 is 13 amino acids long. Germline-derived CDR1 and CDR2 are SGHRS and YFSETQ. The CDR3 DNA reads TGCGCCAGCAGCTTGGGACAGGCGACTGAAGCTTTCTTT. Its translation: CASSLGQATEAFF.

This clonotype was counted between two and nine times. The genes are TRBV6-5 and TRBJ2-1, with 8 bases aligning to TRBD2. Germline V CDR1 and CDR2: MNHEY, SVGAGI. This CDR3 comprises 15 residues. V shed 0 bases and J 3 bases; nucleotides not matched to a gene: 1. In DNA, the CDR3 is TGTGCCAGCAGTTACTCTAGCGGGGACTACAATGAGCAGTTCTTC. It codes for CASSYSSGDYNEQFF.

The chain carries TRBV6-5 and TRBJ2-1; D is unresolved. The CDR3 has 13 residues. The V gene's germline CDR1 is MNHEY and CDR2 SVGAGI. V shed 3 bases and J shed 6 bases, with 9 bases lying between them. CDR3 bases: TGTGCCAGCAGTTATGAACAAACCAATGAGCAGTTCTTC. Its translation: CASSYEQTNEQFF.

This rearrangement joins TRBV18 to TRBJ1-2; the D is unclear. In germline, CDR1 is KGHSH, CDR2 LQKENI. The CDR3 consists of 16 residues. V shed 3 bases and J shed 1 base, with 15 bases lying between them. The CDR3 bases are TGTGCCAGCTCACCGGTCACGATGGCAGTTAACTATGGCTACACCTTC. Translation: CASSPVTMAVNYGYTF.

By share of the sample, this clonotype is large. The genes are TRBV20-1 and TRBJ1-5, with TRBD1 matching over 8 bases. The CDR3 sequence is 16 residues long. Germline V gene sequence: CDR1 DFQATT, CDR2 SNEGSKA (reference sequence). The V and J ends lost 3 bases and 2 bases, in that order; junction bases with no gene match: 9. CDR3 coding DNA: TGCAGTGCTAGCGGACAGGGTGGATGGGGCAATCAGCCCCAGCATTTT. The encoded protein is CSASGQGGWGNQPQHF.

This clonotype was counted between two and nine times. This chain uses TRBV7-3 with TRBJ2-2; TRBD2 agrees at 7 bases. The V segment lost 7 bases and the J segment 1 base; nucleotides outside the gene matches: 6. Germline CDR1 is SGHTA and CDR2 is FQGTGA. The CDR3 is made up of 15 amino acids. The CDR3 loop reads CASTLASGNTGELFF. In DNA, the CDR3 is TGTGCCAGCACCCTGGCTAGCGGGAACACCGGGGAGCTGTTTTTT.

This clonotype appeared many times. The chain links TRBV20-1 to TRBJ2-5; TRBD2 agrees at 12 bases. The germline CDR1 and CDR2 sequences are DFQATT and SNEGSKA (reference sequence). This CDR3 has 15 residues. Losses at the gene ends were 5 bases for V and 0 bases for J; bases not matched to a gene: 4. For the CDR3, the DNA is TGCAGTGCTCCGGGACTAGCGGGTAACCAAGAGACCCAGTACTTC. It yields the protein CSAPGLAGNQETQYF.

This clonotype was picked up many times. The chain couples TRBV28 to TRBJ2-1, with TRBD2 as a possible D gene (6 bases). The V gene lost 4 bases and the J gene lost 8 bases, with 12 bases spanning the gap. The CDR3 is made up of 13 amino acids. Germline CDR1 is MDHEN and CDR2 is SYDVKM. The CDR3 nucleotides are TGTGCCAGCAGTTCCCTTCCGGGGGATGAGCAGTTCTTC. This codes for CASSSLPGDEQFF.

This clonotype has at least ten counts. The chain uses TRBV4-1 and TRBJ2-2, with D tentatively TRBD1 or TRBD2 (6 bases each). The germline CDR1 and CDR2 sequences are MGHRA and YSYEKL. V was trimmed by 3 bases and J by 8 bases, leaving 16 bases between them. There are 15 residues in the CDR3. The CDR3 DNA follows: TGCGCCAGCAGCCAGGACACGGGGGCTTGGGGGGAGCTGTTTTTT. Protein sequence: CASSQDTGAWGELFF.

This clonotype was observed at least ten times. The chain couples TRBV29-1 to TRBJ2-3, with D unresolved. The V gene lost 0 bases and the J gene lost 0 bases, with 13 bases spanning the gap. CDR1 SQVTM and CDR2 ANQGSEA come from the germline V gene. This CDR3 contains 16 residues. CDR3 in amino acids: CSVEDRLLTSTDTQYF. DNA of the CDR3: TGCAGCGTTGAAGATCGGCTGCTGACTAGCACAGATACGCAGTATTTT.

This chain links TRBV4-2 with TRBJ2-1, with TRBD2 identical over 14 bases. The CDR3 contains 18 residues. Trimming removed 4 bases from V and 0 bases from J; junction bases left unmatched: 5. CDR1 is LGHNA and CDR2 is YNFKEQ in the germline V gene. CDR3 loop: CASSLGTSGGGSYNEQFF. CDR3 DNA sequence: TGTGCCAGCAGCCTCGGGACTAGCGGGGGCGGCTCCTACAATGAGCAGTTCTTC.

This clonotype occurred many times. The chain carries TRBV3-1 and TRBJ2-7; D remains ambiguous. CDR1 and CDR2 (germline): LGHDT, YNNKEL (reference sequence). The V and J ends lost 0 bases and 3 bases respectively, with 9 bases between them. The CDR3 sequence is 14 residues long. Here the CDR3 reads CASSQDFGSYEQYF. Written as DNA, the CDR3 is TGTGCCAGCAGCCAAGATTTCGGCAGCTACGAGCAGTACTTC.

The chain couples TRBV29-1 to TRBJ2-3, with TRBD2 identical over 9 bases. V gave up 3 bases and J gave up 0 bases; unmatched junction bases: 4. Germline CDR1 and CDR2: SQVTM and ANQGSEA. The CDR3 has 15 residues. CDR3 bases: TGCAGCGTTGACCTAGCGGGGACAAGCACAGATACGCAGTATTTT. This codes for CSVDLAGTSTDTQYF.